This T cell receptor beta chain was sequenced during a study of blood T cell repertoires in COVID-19. Study as a whole: The cDNA or gDNA used as material had been derived from T cells, B-cell-depleted T cells, or PBMCs.

Clones were sequenced by immunoSEQ multiplex PCR, and TCRdb holds only the in-frame ones, with some missing. The table has around 390,000 clones, approximately 87% seen once. Participants were aged about 18 to 100 years from around 25 US areas. In assigning cohorts, the study relied on participant-reported clinical history. What the recovered Cohort 3 donors had was two negative PCRs, clearance, or symptom resolution. The CDR3 loop spans 14 amino acids. The V end lost 0 bases, the J end lost 5 bases, and 10 bases lay between the germline ends. Per the germline V gene, CDR1 is SGHTA and CDR2 is FQGNSA. This clone was seen a single time.

What was sequenced was PBMCs or T cells enriched from blood (not recorded which). The rearrangement joins TRBV7-2 to TRBJ1-1, with D possibly matching TRBD1 (5 bases). The TCR was taken from a woman aged 45-65 years who had recovered from COVID-19. The chain's CDR3 is CASSLAGEGTEAFF. The CDR3 coding sequence is TGTGCCAGCAGCTTAGCGGGGGAGGGGACTGAAGCTTTCTTT. Supplemented by reference TRBV7-2 and TRBJ1-1, the full variable domain reads GAGVSQSPSNKVTEKGKDVELRCDPISGHTALYWYRQSLGQGLEFLIYFQGNSAPDKSGLPSDRFSAERTGGSVSTLTIQRTQQEDSAVYLCASSLAGEGTEAFFGQGTRLTVV.